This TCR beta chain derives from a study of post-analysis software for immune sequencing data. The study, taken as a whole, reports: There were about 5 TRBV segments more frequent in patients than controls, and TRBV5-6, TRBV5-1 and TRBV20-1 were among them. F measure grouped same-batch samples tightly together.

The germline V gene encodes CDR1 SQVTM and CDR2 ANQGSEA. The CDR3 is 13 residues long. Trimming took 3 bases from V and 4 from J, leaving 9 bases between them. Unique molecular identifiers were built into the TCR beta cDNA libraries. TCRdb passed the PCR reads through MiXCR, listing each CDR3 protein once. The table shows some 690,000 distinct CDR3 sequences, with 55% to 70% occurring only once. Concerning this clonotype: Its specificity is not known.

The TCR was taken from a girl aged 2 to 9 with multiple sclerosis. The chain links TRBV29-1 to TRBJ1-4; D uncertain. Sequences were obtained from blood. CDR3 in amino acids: CSVEGHYNEKLFF. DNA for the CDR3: TGCAGCGTTGAGGGTCACTATAATGAAAAACTGTTTTTT.